This T cell receptor (beta chain) was captured by sequencing in a study of TIL therapy for anti-PD-1-resistant metastatic lung cancer. Study as a whole: Tumors carried a median about 1.5 non-synonymous mutations per megabase.

This was the immunoSEQ v3 assay. Generated by immunoSEQ multiplex PCR, the TCRdb table keeps only in-frame clones and is missing some. The sample includes about 52,000 clones, roughly 85% of them seen just once. Germline loops: CDR1 SGHRS, CDR2 YFSETQ. Unmatched junction bases numbered 7, after V lost 2 bases and J lost 6 bases. CDR3 length: 14 residues. Described time point: pre-treatment sample, taken before nivolumab and TIL therapy. The specimen was blood, collected at baseline. This clonotype was sampled from a woman between 30 and 80 years old with non-small cell lung cancer. The genes are TRBV5-1 and TRBJ1-2; 7 bases align to TRBD1. The CDR3 loop is CASSLQGPGDGYTF. The CDR3, as DNA: TGCGCCAGCAGCTTACAGGGGCCTGGGGATGGCTACACCTTC.